This T cell receptor (beta chain) was profiled in a study of memory CD4+ T cells and cytomegalovirus serostatus. V gave up 0 bases and J gave up 1 base, with 10 bases separating them. Germline loops: CDR1 LGHNA, CDR2 YSLEER. The CDR3 runs to 15 residues. Single viable CD3+CD4+CD8-CD45RO+ cells were sorted as the memory CD4+ T cells. Using immunoSEQ multiplex PCR, the repertoire was profiled, and TCRdb retains in-frame clones only, with some absent. The sample carries tens of thousands of clones, about 78% recorded once. The material sequenced was memory CD4+ T cells from blood. The source is an adult in good health and CMV-seronegative. The rearrangement uses TRBV4-3 and TRBJ2-7, with D tentatively TRBD1 or TRBD2 (5 bases each). CDR3 residues: CASSQDGTPSYEQYF. In DNA form, the CDR3 reads TGCGCCAGCAGCCAAGACGGGACCCCATCCTACGAGCAGTACTTC.